What follows describes a single T cell receptor beta chain. Its antigen remains unidentified. A much larger clone sits a single nucleotide away, making a read error possible. The sample's treatment or condition, from its label and the paper: live attenuated yellow fever vaccine strain. PBMCs were isolated from peripheral blood using a standard Ficoll-Paque protocol. Dynabeads CD4 and CD8 positive selection kits were used to isolate CD4 and CD8 T-cell fractions. RNA was extracted with TriZol from bulk PBMCs, CD4 and CD8 fractions, and dextramer-positive and dextramer-negative fractions. TCRdb shows the sequencer as Illumina NovaSeq 6000. TCR cDNA was synthesized by 5'RACE template switching, through which a universal primer site and unique molecular identifiers were introduced. Priming for cDNA synthesis came from both the TCR alpha and TCR beta constant segments. Library amplification used two PCR steps, and the second PCR step added sample barcodes and sequencing adapters. Libraries were sequenced on Illumina HiSeq 2500 (2x100 bp) or NovaSeq (2x150 bp). Per the source publication's procedure: Reads were demultiplexed and collapsed into UMI consensus sequences with MIGEC, and V(D)J alignment was performed with MiXCR. Vaccine-responding clonotypes were identified with edgeR using replicate PBMC samples, with FDR below 0.01 and a log2 fold change above 5 up to day 15 being required. Bulk clonotypes were assigned CD4 or CD8 identity according to which sequenced CD4 or CD8 repertoire held them at higher abundance. TCRdb redid the processing of the public reads, applying fastp at Q25 and MiXCR, and retained in-frame beta chains. For every CDR3 protein sequence, its rows merge into one entry that carries the most common genes and DNA. The V and J calls here are based on TCRdb, not the publication. The sample has about 260,000 distinct CDR3 sequences on record, approximately 5.2% of them singletons. Around 3.5% of the sample is taken by the ten largest.

This entry is derived from a study of T cells after yellow fever vaccination (dated by TCRdb to about 2019). Background for the entire study: Libraries from fractions with low cell numbers were prepared with the SMART-Seq v4 Ultra Low Input RNA kit. To follow T-cell clones before and after both primary and booster YFV17D yellow fever vaccination, bulk TCR alpha and beta repertoires underwent longitudinal sequencing. Two healthy male donors, one aged 18 to 29 and one aged 30 to 39 years, were included in the cohort. Blood was drawn at multiple timepoints before and after primary and secondary immunization, with bulk PBMC replicates and cell subsets isolated. Beyond this particular receptor, the publication reports: The study included only a couple of donors, which limits how far the findings can be generalized. Computational filtering was needed because FACS-sorted repertoires could contain abundant contaminating clonotypes from the bulk population. Most clones expanded after primary vaccination were re-detected after the booster (almost 97% of CD4 and approximately 88% of CD8), suggesting broad memory maintenance. A small share of clonotypes occurred in both CD4 and CD8 compartments, likely arising from convergent recombination. Compared with the primary T-cell response, the secondary T-cell response was faster but weaker, reaching its peak on day 5 rather than on day 15.

V loses 0 bases of germline sequence and J loses 4 bases, and the interval between the two ends is 13 bases. The CDR3 holds 15 amino acids from the cysteine to the phenylalanine. Only CDR3 DNA remains: 45 bases, in frame from the first base. In the germline V gene, CDR1 corresponds to SGHRS and CDR2 to YFSETQ. This receptor chain uses TRBV5-1 and TRBJ2-5, with no confidently assigned D gene. Source: CD4+ T cells sorted from PBMCs, taken on the day of the yellow fever booster vaccination. The TCR sequence derives from a man aged 18-30 years who received the YFV17D yellow fever vaccine. The nucleotides are TGCGCCAGCAGCTTGGGAGGCCAGACACTAGAGACCCAGTACTTC. The resulting protein is CASSLGGQTLETQYF.